A single sample is the source of the 17 T cell receptor beta chains below, sequenced in a study of Ad26.COV2.S vaccination and SARS-CoV-2 variants. Documented treatment: around 19 received Ad26.COV2.S at low or high dose, single or two shots; roughly five received placebo; per-sample allocation not given. Day 63 following the first vaccine or placebo injection was when the samples were taken. TCRdb's copy holds only in-frame clones and misses some; the assay was immunoSEQ multiplex PCR. The repertoire has about 680,000 clones, around 90% of them found once; the top ten carry roughly 1.5%. This material consisted of peripheral blood, taken in a trial of Ad26.COV2.S vaccine versus placebo. Receptor source: a person aged 18-60 years who received the Ad26.COV2.S COVID-19 vaccine or a placebo.

Worth noting for this clone: One junction end disagrees with the germline gene, perhaps due to a read error. The same CDR3 can be traced to other DNA sequences in this sample. This chain uses TRBV7-7 with TRBJ2-5; TRBD1 is a possible D gene (5 bases). The CDR3 spans 13 residues. From germline, CDR1 is SSHAT and CDR2 FNYEAQ (reference sequence). CDR3 DNA sequence: TGTGCTAGCAGCTTAGACAGCCAAGAGACCCAGTACTTC. Its translation is CASSLDSQETQYF.

V gene TRBV5-1 combines with J gene TRBJ1-2; no clear D. Germline V CDR1 and CDR2: SGHRS, YFSETQ. Trimming took 0 bases from V and 4 from J, leaving 13 bases between them. The CDR3 extends over 15 amino acids. CDR3: CASSLAGDMGYGYTF. The CDR3 coding sequence is TGCGCCAGCAGCTTGGCCGGGGATATGGGCTATGGCTACACCTTC.

The rearrangement joins TRBV18 to TRBJ2-7; D may be TRBD2 (5 bases). The CDR3 spans 14 residues. Germline CDR1 and CDR2: KGHSH and LQKENI. With 5 bases removed from V and 7 bases from J, the gap between germline ends came to 18 bases. CDR3 in DNA: TGTGCCAGCTCAAGTGGGAGTACCTCTCGTGAGCAGTACTTC. Translated, it gives CASSSGSTSREQYF. Combining the CDR3 with reference TRBV18 and TRBJ2-7 gives the whole variable domain NAGVMQNPRHLVRRRGQEARLRCSPMKGHSHVYWYRQLPEEGLKFMVYLQKENIIDESGMPKERFSAEFPKEGPSILRIQQVVRGDSAAYFCASSSGSTSREQYFGPGTRLTVT.

The V gene is TRBV20-1, the J gene TRBJ1-1; D might be TRBD1 (6 bases). Germline CDR1 DFQATT, CDR2 SNEGSKA (reference sequence). Trimming took off 4 bases at V and 6 bases at J, with 9 bases between the two ends. The CDR3 has 11 amino acids. CDR3 sequence reads: CSAMTGSEAFF. In nucleotides, the CDR3 is TGCAGTGCTATGACAGGATCTGAAGCTTTCTTT.

The rearrangement links TRBV10-3 to TRBJ2-7, with D unresolved. Germline V gene data show CDR1 as ENHRY and CDR2 as SYGVKD. V dropped 8 bases and J dropped 0 bases, with 11 bases sitting between them. This CDR3 contains 13 residues. The CDR3 protein is CAIGTPDSYEQYF. The CDR3 DNA is TGTGCCATCGGAACCCCCGACTCCTACGAGCAGTACTTC.

The V and J genes are TRBV18 and TRBJ1-1; D not resolved. Germline CDR1 and CDR2: KGHSH and LQKENI. V lost 3 bases and J 1 base, leaving 9 bases between the germline ends. This CDR3 region has 14 residues. The CDR3 sequence is CASSPGSPNTEAFF. CDR3 nucleotide sequence: TGTGCCAGCTCACCGGGGTCTCCGAACACTGAAGCTTTCTTT.

The rearrangement links TRBV18 to TRBJ1-2; 7 bases line up with TRBD1. Germline assignment: CDR1 KGHSH and CDR2 LQKENI. Trimming cost V 3 bases and J 3 bases; bases outside gene matches: 10. The CDR3 consists of 16 residues. The CDR3 DNA reads as TGTGCCAGCTCACCGCTCGTCCAGGGGGTGGACTATGGCTACACCTTC. Protein product: CASSPLVQGVDYGYTF.

The chain links TRBV21-1 to TRBJ2-7; the tabulated D call, TRBD1, remains unverified against the DNA. TRBV21-1 is classified as a pseudogene. The length of the CDR3 is 18 residues. CDR3 DNA: TGTGCCAGCAGCTTGATGAGGGGCGACAGGGGGCGCTCCTACGAGCAGTACTTC. The encoded protein is CASSLMRGDRGRSYEQYF.

This rearrangement joins TRBV5-1 to TRBJ1-1; TRBD1 agrees at 10 bases. The germline V gene encodes CDR1 SGHRS and CDR2 YFSETQ. Germline trimming cut 0 bases from V and 5 bases from J; bases unmatched to any gene: 7. The CDR3 length is 16 residues. The CDR3 DNA sequence: TGCGCCAGCAGCTTGGCCCCGGGACAGGGGTATACTGAAGCTTTCTTT. As protein: CASSLAPGQGYTEAFF. Together with reference TRBV5-1 and TRBJ1-1, the CDR3 gives the full variable domain: KAGVTQTPRYLIKTRGQQVTLSCSPISGHRSVSWYQQTPGQGLQFLFEYFSETQRNKGNFPGRFSGRQFSNSRSEMNVSTLELGDSALYLCASSLAPGQGYTEAFFGQGTRLTVV.

The chain joins TRBV10-2 to TRBJ2-5; 10 bases match TRBD2. The trim removed 3 bases at V and 5 bases at J, leaving 15 bases unmatched. This CDR3 comprises 18 residues. From germline, CDR1 is WSHSY and CDR2 SAAADI. This CDR3 reads CASSDFPPIAGGRETQYF. CDR3 sequence (DNA): TGCGCCAGCAGTGACTTCCCCCCGATAGCGGGAGGCAGGGAGACCCAGTACTTC.

The V and J genes are TRBV3-1 (or the pseudogene TRBV3-2) and TRBJ1-4; 8 bases match TRBD1. The CDR3 has 16 amino acids. J was trimmed by 3 bases and V by 6 bases; bases with no gene match: 9. Germline lookup yields CDR1 LGHDT and CDR2 YNNKEL (reference sequence). For the CDR3, the DNA is TGTGCCAGCAGACATTCGACAGGGGCCGCTAATGAAAAACTGTTTTTT. Its translation: CASRHSTGAANEKLFF.

Comment on this clone: Distinct nucleotide sequences in the sample also encode this CDR3. CDR3 protein: CSAKGNEQYF. The CDR3 nucleotides read TGCAGTGCTAAAGGTAACGAGCAGTACTTC. This chain links TRBV20-1 with TRBJ2-7, with D unresolved. V dropped 4 bases and J dropped 5 bases, with 6 bases sitting between them. The CDR3 runs to 10 residues. Germline lookup yields CDR1 DFQATT and CDR2 SNEGSKA (reference sequence).

The chain has TRBV27 and TRBJ2-1, with 12 positions matching TRBD2. The CDR3 length is 19 residues. Looked up from germline, CDR1 is MNHEY and CDR2 is SMNVEV (reference sequence). Trimming at V came to 6 bases and at J to 5 bases, leaving 17 bases not matched to a gene. CDR3 nucleotides: TGTGCCAGCAGCCCACCCGGACTAGCGGGGAGAGGGAGGAACAATGAGCAGTTCTTC. It yields the protein CASSPPGLAGRGRNNEQFF.

CDR3 sequence reads: CATSRAGEMEQHF. Here the CDR3 DNA reads TGTGCCACCAGCAGAGCTGGGGAGATGGAACAGCATTTT. This rearrangement joins TRBV15 to TRBJ1-5; unclear D gene. Trimming removed 1 base at V and 13 bases at J, with 14 bases between. The CDR3 runs to 13 residues. CDR1 LNHNV and CDR2 YYDKDF come from the germline V gene (reference sequence). Full variable domain (remainder filled in from reference TRBV15 and TRBJ1-5): DAMVIQNPRYQVTQFGKPVTLSCSQTLNHNVMYWYQQKSSQAPKLLFHYYDKDFNNEADTPDNFQSRRPNTSFCFLDIRSPGLGDTAMYLCATSRAGEMEQHFGDGTRLSIL.

This clone was observed a few times. The V call is TRBV7-3, the J call TRBJ2-2, with 8 bases that match TRBD1. CDR1 and CDR2 from the germline V gene are SGHTA and FQGTGA. The CDR3 totals 16 residues. Germline trimming cut 5 bases from V and 7 bases from J; bases unmatched to any gene: 12. The CDR3 loop is CASSTVDRGEGGELFF. The DNA for the CDR3 is TGTGCCAGCAGCACCGTAGACAGGGGAGAGGGCGGGGAGCTGTTTTTT.

The CDR3 region is CASSLGTSGDNEQFF. CDR3 DNA: TGTGCCAGCAGCCTAGGGACTAGCGGGGACAATGAGCAGTTCTTC. V gene TRBV4-2 combines with J gene TRBJ2-1; 13 positions match TRBD2. CDR1 LGHNA and CDR2 YNFKEQ come from the germline V gene. The CDR3 consists of 15 residues. V dropped 4 bases and J dropped 5; count of bases not matched to a gene: 2.

This clone showed up just a few times. V and J are TRBV27 and TRBJ1-1; D is unclear. V dropped 2 bases and J dropped 6 bases, with 7 bases sitting between them. The germline V gene has CDR1 MNHEY and CDR2 SMNVEV (reference sequence). CDR3 length equals 12 residues. Here the CDR3 reads CASSLGGSEAFF. In DNA form, the CDR3 reads TGTGCCAGCAGTTTAGGCGGGTCTGAAGCTTTCTTT.